The following is a T cell receptor (beta chain) sequence with its context. The data originate from a study of blood T cell repertoires in COVID-19. Study background: The United States, Italy and Spain supplied acute and convalescent COVID-19 samples. The cDNA or gDNA used as material had been derived from T cells, B-cell-depleted T cells, or PBMCs.

J gave up 6 bases and V 3 bases, and 4 bases lay outside the gene matches. This CDR3 spans 13 amino acids. Germline assignment: CDR1 SGHRS and CDR2 YFSETQ. How the authors handled the data: Estimation of nucleated cell counts was performed using reference gene primer amplification. TCRdb's table, derived via immunoSEQ multiplex PCR, lists solely in-frame clones and lacks some. V, J and clone size were drawn from that table, and D and trimming were deduced from the DNA. The table records under 150,000 clones, roughly four fifths of them present only once. The chain recombines TRBV5-1 with TRBJ1-2; TRBD1 matches at 8 bases. This TCR came from a human donor in a cohort sampled during active COVID-19. Source material: peripheral blood. Here the CDR3 reads CASSWTGSNGYTF. The CDR3 DNA is TGCGCCAGCAGCTGGACAGGGTCTAATGGCTACACCTTC. The full variable domain, completed using reference TRBV5-1 and TRBJ1-2, is KAGVTQTPRYLIKTRGQQVTLSCSPISGHRSVSWYQQTPGQGLQFLFEYFSETQRNKGNFPGRFSGRQFSNSRSEMNVSTLELGDSALYLCASSWTGSNGYTFGSGTRLTVV.